The sequence of this T cell receptor (beta chain) was determined in a study of T cells in Graves' hyperthyroidism and ophthalmopathy (dated by TCRdb to the late 2010s). Regarding the research as a whole: Peripheral blood was collected at initial diagnosis, before any treatment. For training and testing, the 80 to 100 patients in the discovery cohort were randomly divided in a 7:3 ratio. To identify TCR V-J signatures that set the groups apart, the researchers used a discovery cohort of 100 patients, made up of approximately 43 with Graves' ophthalmopathy and about 60 with stable Graves' hyperthyroidism. Prospective prediction of ophthalmopathy was tested in an independent validation cohort consisting of 18 to 20 hyperthyroidism patients and some 16 patients who later progressed to ophthalmopathy. The study also compared thyroid tissue and blood T-cell repertoires from a handful of Graves' hyperthyroidism patients. After sampling, hyperthyroidism patients received methimazole starting at 30 mg daily, and ophthalmopathy patients received high-dose intravenous methylprednisolone. According to the paper, TCR Vbeta CDR3 sequencing was carried out on some 140 peripheral blood samples, which came from 40 to 45 ophthalmopathy, around 75 hyperthyroidism and about 17 progressor patients.

Moderately to severely active disease, a Clinical Activity Score of at least 3, a NOSPECS grade of at least 4, and a duration under 3 months were present in ophthalmopathy patients. Any patient with an uncontrolled infection, another autoimmune disease, pregnancy or lactation was excluded. Clinical symptoms, serum thyroxine and TRAb, thyroid ultrasound, and orbital computed tomography formed the basis for the diagnoses. PBMCs were isolated from approximately 10 ml of fresh peripheral blood by Ficoll-Paque density gradient centrifugation. Total RNA was extracted using Trizol reagent, and RNA quality was assessed on an Agilent 2100 Bioanalyzer. Concerning this clonotype: What this receptor recognizes is not known. Nothing much larger sits one base from this clone, and base qualities are not available.

Findings and caveats that apply to the study as a whole: Most expanded thyroid clonotypes (frequency above 0.001) were also found in blood, which suggests that blood repertoires may mirror thyroid immune responses. No statistical method was used to fix the sample size in advance, and group allocation was not hidden from the investigators. A model built on a 13 V-J signature distinguished ophthalmopathy from stable hyperthyroidism, reaching about 88% sensitivity and about 81% specificity in cross-validation and 80%/75% in testing. In validation, progression to ophthalmopathy was predicted by the model with 70.59% sensitivity and around 75% specificity, a median of 6.5 months before onset.

TCR beta CDR3 regions were amplified from RNA transcripts. A first-round RT-PCR of the TCR CDR3 used the HTBI primer set with the Qiagen OneStep RT-PCR kit. The libraries were constructed in a second round of multiplex PCR and then size-selected and purified. Paired-end sequencing of the libraries was performed with 100 bp reads on an Illumina HiSeq2000. On the authors' methods: SOAPnuke was used to process the raw data, removing reads that contained adapters or uncalled bases, had a mean Phred below 15, or lacked an exact match to the constant primer or identifier. High-quality paired reads were merged with COPE v1.2.5, and unique nucleotide sequences were defined as clonotypes. Clonotypes were aligned to IMGT TRBV, TRBD and TRBJ reference segments using MiTCR v1.1. Only V-J combinations with frequency above 0.0001, covering 99% to 99.2% of repertoires, were analysed. A TCS score was defined as the ratio between F50 (clonal expansion) and ExV (chaos), using BLOSUM62-based TCRdist between CDR3 peptides within each V-J. Welch's t-statistics and random forest reduced approximately 520 V-J features to some 14, which were used in a naive Bayes classifier (R e1071). TCRdb reprocessing: public reads trimmed at Q25 with fastp, clones called with MiXCR, in-frame beta chains kept. Records with the same CDR3 protein are collapsed into one entry carrying the most frequent genes and DNA. These V and J calls originate from TCRdb's pipeline instead of the authors' own analysis. Within this sample are 640,000 or so distinct CDR3 sequences, with approximately 14% of them counted one time only. The ten top clones hold less than 9% of the sample.

Material: blood. The source is a woman aged 18-29 years with Graves' ophthalmopathy.

The CDR3 in this case is CAITSDRFSYEQYF. The nucleotide sequence is TGTGCCATCACTTCGGACAGATTCTCCTACGAGCAGTACTTC. The rearrangement combines TRBV10-3 with TRBJ2-7; perhaps TRBD1 is the D gene, with 6 bases matching. Its CDR3 holds 14 amino acids, cysteine through phenylalanine. Of the read, only the CDR3 DNA is kept; its 42 bases are in frame from base 1. Cut back by 7 bases and 0 bases, the V and J ends lie 13 bases apart. Looking up the germline V gene yields CDR1 ENHRY and CDR2 SYGVKD.